This T cell receptor (beta chain) was found in a study of lymphopenia after photon versus proton radiotherapy. Points from the study as a whole: A bigger post-nadir fall in TCR diversity correlated inversely with survival time in deceased patients. After the lymphocyte nadir, photon-treated repertoires showed oligoclonal expansion, especially of CD8+ Temra cells. Proton therapy kept repertoires fairly stable, unlike photons, which gained effector/memory cells.

With regard to this clone: Its antigen is currently unknown.

Trimming removed 0 bases at V and 0 bases at J, with 10 bases between. The CDR3 totals 16 residues. From germline, CDR1 is SGHRS and CDR2 YFSETQ. Sequencing was performed with immunoSEQ multiplex PCR; in TCRdb, only in-frame clones are kept and a portion is missing. Of about 50,000 clones listed, under 95% are singletons. The receptor's source is a woman aged 40 to 55 with cholangiocarcinoma. The chain has TRBV5-1 and TRBJ1-5, with no clear D. The sample here was peripheral blood, taken from a patient treated with photon-based radiotherapy. Here the CDR3 reads CASSLAGPNSNQPQHF. The CDR3, as DNA: TGCGCCAGCAGCTTGGCGGGCCCAAATAGCAATCAGCCCCAGCATTTT.